The next 14 T cell receptor beta chains were all read from a single sample in a study of shared T cell receptors in the human thymus. This table comes from immunoSEQ multiplex PCR, and its TCRdb copy is limited to in-frame clones, with some not included. Counted here are 720,000 or so clones, approximately 85% occurring once; the ten biggest clones make up about 0.0098%. The sample also formed part of further work on human thymus T cells.

The sequencing sample was made of thymocytes. The receptors were sampled from a girl under two years old with a congenital heart defect.

CDR3 residues: CASSADRGSYNEQFF. CDR3 in DNA: TGTGCCAGCAGCGCGGACAGGGGCTCCTACAATGAGCAGTTCTTC. The V gene is TRBV11-2, the J gene TRBJ2-1; 9 bases map to TRBD1. The junction had 2 bases not matched to a gene; V was cut back by 5 bases and J by 0 bases. The CDR3 contains 15 residues. Germline CDR1 and CDR2: SGHAT and FQNNGV.

The chain employs TRBV28 and TRBJ2-3; 9 nucleotides align to TRBD2. CDR1 and CDR2 from the germline V gene are MDHEN and SYDVKM. The CDR3 spans 19 residues. Trimming removed 8 bases from V and 2 bases from J; junction bases left unmatched: 20. The CDR3 reads CASPKGRGGIHPLTDTQYF. Written as DNA, the CDR3 is TGTGCCAGCCCCAAAGGGCGGGGGGGCATACACCCTCTCACAGATACGCAGTATTTT.

The chain carries TRBV28 and TRBJ2-7; a possible D gene is TRBD1 (5 bases). Looked up from germline, CDR1 is MDHEN and CDR2 is SYDVKM. The CDR3 is 16 amino acids. Trimming removed 3 bases from V and 2 bases from J, with 17 bases in between. This CDR3 is CASSFELQALTYEQYF. The CDR3 region has the DNA TGTGCCAGCAGTTTCGAGCTACAGGCGCTAACCTACGAGCAGTACTTC. The variable domain in full, completed from reference TRBV28 and TRBJ2-7, reads DVKVTQSSRYLVKRTGEKVFLECVQDMDHENMFWYRQDPGLGLRLIYFSYDVKMKEKGDIPEGYSVSREKKERFSLILESASTNQTSMYLCASSFELQALTYEQYFGPGTRLTVT.

This chain joins TRBV10-3 and TRBJ2-5, with D possibly TRBD1 on 7 matching bases. The DNA end is a closer match to TRBJ2-7, so the J assignment may be wrong. The germline CDR1 and CDR2 sequences are ENHRY and SYGVKD. The CDR3 has 14 amino acids. The CDR3 DNA follows: TGTGCCATCAGCGAACCAGGGGGGCACCACGAGCAGTACTTC. Encoded protein: CAISEPGGHHEQYF.

This chain joins TRBV5-1 and TRBJ2-2; no clear D. This CDR3 has 13 residues. Per germline, CDR1 SGHRS and CDR2 YFSETQ. With 0 bases removed from V and 6 bases from J, the gap between germline ends came to 6 bases. CDR3 sequence: CASSLAGPGELFF. CDR3 coding DNA: TGCGCCAGCAGCTTGGCCGGTCCCGGGGAGCTGTTTTTT.

The chain recombines TRBV4-1 with TRBJ2-7, with 8 bases aligning to TRBD1. CDR3 size: 15 residues. With 3 bases clipped from V and 3 bases from J, the junction kept 7 bases outside the gene matches. Per the germline V gene, CDR1 is MGHRA and CDR2 is YSYEKL. The CDR3 nucleotides are TGCGCCAGCAGCCAGGAGGGGGACAGGAGCTACGAGCAGTACTTC. Its protein is CASSQEGDRSYEQYF.

The chain is built from TRBV7-9 and TRBJ2-1; D is perhaps TRBD1 (5 bases). CDR3 length: 15 amino acids. Germline V gene sequence: CDR1 SEHNR, CDR2 FQNEAQ (reference sequence). The V end lost 3 bases, the J end lost 4 bases, and 13 bases lay between the germline ends. CDR3 bases: TGTGCCAGCAGCTTCCACAGGAACAATTACAATGAGCAGTTCTTC. Translation: CASSFHRNNYNEQFF.

The table lists this clone with a few counts. The chain is built from TRBV28 and TRBJ2-7; D might be TRBD1 (6 bases). Germline V gene lookup returns CDR1 MDHEN and CDR2 SYDVKM. V shed 1 base and J shed 2 bases, with 15 bases lying between them. This CDR3 contains 16 residues. In nucleotides, the CDR3 is TGTGCCAGCAGTTTATCGGCACAGGGCCTTCCCTACGAGCAGTACTTC. Its protein product is CASSLSAQGLPYEQYF.

J is TRBJ1-1 and V is TRBV7-9; D gene ambiguous. Germline CDR1 is SEHNR and CDR2 is FQNEAQ (reference sequence). V shed 5 bases and J shed 2 bases, with 12 bases lying between them. CDR3 length: 14 amino acids. In nucleotides, the CDR3 is TGTGCCAGCAGCCCATGGTGCGTTAACACTGAAGCTTTCTTT. Its protein product is CASSPWCVNTEAFF.

The rearrangement joins TRBV5-4 to TRBJ2-2, with 11 bases that match TRBD2. Germline V CDR1 and CDR2: SGHNT, YYREEE (reference sequence). The junction had 4 bases not matched to a gene; V was cut back by 0 bases and J by 6 bases. CDR3 length: 16 amino acids. The CDR3 bases are TGTGCCAGCAGCTTGGTGGCGGGACTAGCGGCCGGGGAGCTGTTTTTT. It translates to CASSLVAGLAAGELFF. The whole variable domain, filled in from reference TRBV5-4 and TRBJ2-2, reads ETGVTQSPTHLIKTRGQQVTLRCSSQSGHNTVSWYQQALGQGPQFIFQYYREEENGRGNFPPRFSGLQFPNYSSELNVNALELDDSALYLCASSLVAGLAAGELFFGEGSRLTVL.

The chain joins TRBV4-1 to TRBJ2-1; TRBD1 is a possible D gene (5 bases). Trimming pared 0 bases from V and 6 bases from J, leaving 18 bases between. The CDR3 spans 17 residues. Germline values: CDR1 MGHRA, CDR2 YSYEKL. The CDR3 DNA reads as TGCGCCAGCAGCCAAGATCGTAACAGGAATACCTGCAATGAGCAGTTCTTC. This encodes CASSQDRNRNTCNEQFF.

The chain combines TRBV7-6 with TRBJ1-5; tentative D call: TRBD1 (6 bases). Germline CDR1 SGHVS, CDR2 FNYEAQ. Trimming shortened V by 4 bases and J by 3 bases, and 10 bases separated the two germline ends. The CDR3 runs to 14 residues. The chain's CDR3 is CASSSGQYNQPQHF. For the CDR3, the DNA is TGTGCCAGCAGCTCCGGACAGTACAATCAGCCCCAGCATTTT.

The V call is TRBV4-3, the J call TRBJ2-7; D ambiguous. Germline V gives CDR1 LGHNA, CDR2 YSLEER. V was trimmed by 2 bases and J by 3 bases, leaving 8 bases between them. This CDR3 region has 13 residues. CDR3 protein: CASSQQLNYEQYF. In DNA, the CDR3 is TGCGCCAGCAGCCAACAACTGAACTACGAGCAGTACTTC.

This sequence joins TRBV10-3 and TRBJ1-1, with D tentatively TRBD1 (5 bases). The germline V gene has CDR1 ENHRY and CDR2 SYGVKD. V shed 10 bases and J shed 4 bases, with 19 bases lying between them. This CDR3 comprises 14 residues. The CDR3 protein is CATKGGEGTTEAFF. The CDR3 nucleotides are TGTGCCACCAAGGGAGGGGAGGGGACCACTGAAGCTTTCTTT.